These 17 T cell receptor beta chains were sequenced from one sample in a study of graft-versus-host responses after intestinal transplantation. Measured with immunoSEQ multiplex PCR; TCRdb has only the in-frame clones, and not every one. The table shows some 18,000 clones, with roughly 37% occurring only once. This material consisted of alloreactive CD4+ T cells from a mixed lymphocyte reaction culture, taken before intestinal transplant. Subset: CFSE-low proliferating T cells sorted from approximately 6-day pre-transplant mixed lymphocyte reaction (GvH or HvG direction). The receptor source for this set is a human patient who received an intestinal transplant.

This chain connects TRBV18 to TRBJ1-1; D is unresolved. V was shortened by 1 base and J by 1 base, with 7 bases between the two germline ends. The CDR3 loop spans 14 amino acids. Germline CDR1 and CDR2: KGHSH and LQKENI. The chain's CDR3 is CASSPRTKNTEAFF. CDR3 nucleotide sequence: TGTGCCAGCTCACCACGGACCAAGAACACTGAAGCTTTCTTT.

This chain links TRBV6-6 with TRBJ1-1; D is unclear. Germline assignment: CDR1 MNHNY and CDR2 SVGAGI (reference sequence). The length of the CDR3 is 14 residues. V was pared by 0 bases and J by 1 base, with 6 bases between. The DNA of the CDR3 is TGTGCCAGCAGTTACTCGATCAGGAACACTGAAGCTTTCTTT. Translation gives CASSYSIRNTEAFF.

The CDR3 nucleotides are TGTGCCAGCAGCCTTCGATTTAGCAATCAGCCCCAGCATTTT. The encoded protein is CASSLRFSNQPQHF. The V call is TRBV6-5, the J call TRBJ1-5; D is uncertain. The CDR3 has 14 amino acids. V was pared by 6 bases and J by 0 bases, with 9 bases between. Germline V CDR1 and CDR2: MNHEY, SVGAGI.

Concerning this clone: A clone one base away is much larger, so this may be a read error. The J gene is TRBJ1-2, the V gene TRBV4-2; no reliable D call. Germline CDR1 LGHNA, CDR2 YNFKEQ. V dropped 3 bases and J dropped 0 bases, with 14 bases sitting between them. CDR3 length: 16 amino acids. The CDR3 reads CASSQSGQTPNYGYTF. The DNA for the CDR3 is TGTGCCAGCAGCCAGAGCGGGCAGACCCCTAACTATGGCTACACCTTC.

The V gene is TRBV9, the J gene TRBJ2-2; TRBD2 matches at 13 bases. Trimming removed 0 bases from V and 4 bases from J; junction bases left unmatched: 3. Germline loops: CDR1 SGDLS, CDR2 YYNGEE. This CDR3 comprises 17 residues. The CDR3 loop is CASSVAWTSGGTGELFF. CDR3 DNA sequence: TGTGCCAGCAGCGTAGCATGGACTAGCGGGGGCACCGGGGAGCTGTTTTTT.

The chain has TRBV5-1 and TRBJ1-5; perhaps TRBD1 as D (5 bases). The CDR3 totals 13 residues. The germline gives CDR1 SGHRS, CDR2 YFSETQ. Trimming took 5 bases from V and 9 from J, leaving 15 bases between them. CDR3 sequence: CASSRDGRRPQHF. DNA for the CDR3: TGCGCCAGCAGTCGGGACGGCCGCCGGCCCCAGCATTTT.

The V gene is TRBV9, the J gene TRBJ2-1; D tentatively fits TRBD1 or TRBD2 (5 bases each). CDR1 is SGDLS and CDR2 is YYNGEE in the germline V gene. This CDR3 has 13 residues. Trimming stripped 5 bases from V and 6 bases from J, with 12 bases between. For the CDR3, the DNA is TGTGCCAGCAGTTGGGACGTTTTCAATGAGCAGTTCTTC. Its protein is CASSWDVFNEQFF.

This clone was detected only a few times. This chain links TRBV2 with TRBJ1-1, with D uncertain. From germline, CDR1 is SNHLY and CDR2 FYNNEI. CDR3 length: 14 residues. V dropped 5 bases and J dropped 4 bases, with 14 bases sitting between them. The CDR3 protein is CASSTIPRGTEAFF. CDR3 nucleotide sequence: TGTGCCAGCAGTACCATCCCCCGGGGCACTGAAGCTTTCTTT.

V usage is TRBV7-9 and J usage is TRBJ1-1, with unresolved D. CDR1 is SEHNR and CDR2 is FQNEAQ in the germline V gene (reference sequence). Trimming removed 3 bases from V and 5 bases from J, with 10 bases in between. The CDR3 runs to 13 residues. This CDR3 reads CASSLVRSTEAFF. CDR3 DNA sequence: TGTGCCAGCAGCTTGGTACGCTCGACTGAAGCTTTCTTT.

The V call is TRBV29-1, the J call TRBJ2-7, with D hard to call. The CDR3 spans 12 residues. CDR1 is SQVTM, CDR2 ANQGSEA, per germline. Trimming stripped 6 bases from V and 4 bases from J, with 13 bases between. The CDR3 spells CSVRGTRYEQYF. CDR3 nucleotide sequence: TGCAGCGTCCGAGGAACGAGGTACGAGCAGTACTTC.

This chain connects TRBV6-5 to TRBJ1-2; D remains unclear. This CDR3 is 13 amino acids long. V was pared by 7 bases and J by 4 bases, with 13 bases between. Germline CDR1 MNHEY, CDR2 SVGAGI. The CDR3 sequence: CASIANTGYGYTF. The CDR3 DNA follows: TGTGCCAGCATCGCAAACACGGGCTATGGCTACACCTTC.

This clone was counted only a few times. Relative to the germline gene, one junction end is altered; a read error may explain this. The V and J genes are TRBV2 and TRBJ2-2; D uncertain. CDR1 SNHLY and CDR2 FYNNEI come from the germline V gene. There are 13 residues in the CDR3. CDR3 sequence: CASREGFTGELFF. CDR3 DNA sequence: TGTGCCAGCAGGGAAGGGTTTACCGGGGAGCTGTTTTTT.

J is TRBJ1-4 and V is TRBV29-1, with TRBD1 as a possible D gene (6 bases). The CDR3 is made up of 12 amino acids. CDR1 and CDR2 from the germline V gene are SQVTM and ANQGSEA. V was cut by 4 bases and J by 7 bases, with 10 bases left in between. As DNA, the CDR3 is TGCAGCGTTGGGGGGGGCGGTGAAAAACTGTTTTTT. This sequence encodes CSVGGGGEKLFF.

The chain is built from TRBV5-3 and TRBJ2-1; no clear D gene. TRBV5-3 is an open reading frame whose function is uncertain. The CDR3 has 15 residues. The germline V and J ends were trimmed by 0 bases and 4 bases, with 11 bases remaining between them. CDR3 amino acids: CARSLGRVLYNEQFF. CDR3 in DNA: TGTGCCAGAAGCTTGGGACGGGTCCTATACAATGAGCAGTTCTTC.

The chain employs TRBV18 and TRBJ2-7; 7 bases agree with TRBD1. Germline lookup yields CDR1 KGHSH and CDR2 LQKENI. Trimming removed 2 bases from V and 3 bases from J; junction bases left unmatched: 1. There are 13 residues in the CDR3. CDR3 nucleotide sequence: TGTGCCAGCTCACCAGACAGGGACTACGAGCAGTACTTC. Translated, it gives CASSPDRDYEQYF.

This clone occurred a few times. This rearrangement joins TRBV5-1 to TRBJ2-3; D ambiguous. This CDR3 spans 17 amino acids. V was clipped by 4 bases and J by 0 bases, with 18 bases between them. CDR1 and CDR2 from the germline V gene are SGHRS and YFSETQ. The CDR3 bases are TGCGCCAGCAGCCCGCTCGTGAGTAAACCAAGCACAGATACGCAGTATTTT. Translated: CASSPLVSKPSTDTQYF.

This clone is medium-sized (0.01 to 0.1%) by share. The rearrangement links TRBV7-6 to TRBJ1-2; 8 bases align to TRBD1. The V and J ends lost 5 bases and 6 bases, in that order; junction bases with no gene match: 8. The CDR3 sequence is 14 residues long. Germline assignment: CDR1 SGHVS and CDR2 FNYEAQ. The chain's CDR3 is CASSGLLTGDGYTF. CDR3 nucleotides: TGTGCCAGCAGCGGTCTTTTGACAGGGGATGGCTACACCTTC.